This TCR beta chain emerged from a study of blood T cells in healthy people across ages. The V end lost 6 bases, the J end lost 4 bases, and 13 bases lay between the germline ends. The CDR3 sequence is 13 residues long. Combining a sample-barcoded 5' primer with a J-beta primer mix, a second PCR ran for roughly 7 to 12 cycles. TCRdb analysed the 5' RACE reads with MiXCR anew, one entry per CDR3 protein. The repertoire holds around 820,000 distinct CDR3 sequences, with approximately 25% as singletons. The data were also submitted as part of a second study, on T cells of mothers and their children. That study reports: The authors used all extracted RNA for cDNA synthesis, at about 1.6 ug per 15 ul. Related mother-child pairs showed slightly higher but non-significant overlap than unrelated pairs.

Sequencing was performed on blood. The chain recombines TRBV12-3 or TRBV12-4 with TRBJ2-7, with D possibly TRBD1 on 5 matching bases. The sequence was collected from a boy younger than 18 in good health. The CDR3 spells CASSQGIGYEQYF. The CDR3, as DNA: TGTGCCAGCAGCCAGGGAATCGGTTACGAGCAGTACTTC.